This T cell receptor beta chain was identified during a study of regulatory T cells in long-lasting Graves disease. Overall study results and limits: TCR diversity in persistent Graves' patients was below that of newly diagnosed ones.

Time point indicated: newly diagnosed GD, antithyroid drugs for less than 3 months. RNA isolated from PBMCs was used to make the TCR library. Remarks on this clonotype: Its target is unknown.

V was clipped by 3 bases and J by 5 bases, with 4 bases between them. From germline, CDR1 is KGHSH and CDR2 LQKENI. This CDR3 has 11 residues. Arm-PCR of CDR3 regions with iRepertoire HTBI primers generated TCR beta libraries. One entry per CDR3 protein, called by TCRdb with MiXCR from the multiplex PCR reads. The data contain fewer than 550,000 distinct CDR3 sequences, approximately 16% of them singletons. The same sample was also studied in work on T cells in Graves' hyperthyroidism and ophthalmopathy. Per that paper: Uncontrolled infection, other autoimmune disease, pregnancy or lactation excluded patients.

The rearrangement links TRBV18 to TRBJ1-1; no reliable D call. The origin of this receptor is a woman under 30 with Graves disease. This specimen consisted of peripheral blood mononuclear cells (PBMCs), obtained at new diagnosis, from a patient treated with antithyroid drugs. CDR3 DNA: TGTGCCAGCTCACCGGGGACTGAAGCTTTCTTT. Residues: CASSPGTEAFF.